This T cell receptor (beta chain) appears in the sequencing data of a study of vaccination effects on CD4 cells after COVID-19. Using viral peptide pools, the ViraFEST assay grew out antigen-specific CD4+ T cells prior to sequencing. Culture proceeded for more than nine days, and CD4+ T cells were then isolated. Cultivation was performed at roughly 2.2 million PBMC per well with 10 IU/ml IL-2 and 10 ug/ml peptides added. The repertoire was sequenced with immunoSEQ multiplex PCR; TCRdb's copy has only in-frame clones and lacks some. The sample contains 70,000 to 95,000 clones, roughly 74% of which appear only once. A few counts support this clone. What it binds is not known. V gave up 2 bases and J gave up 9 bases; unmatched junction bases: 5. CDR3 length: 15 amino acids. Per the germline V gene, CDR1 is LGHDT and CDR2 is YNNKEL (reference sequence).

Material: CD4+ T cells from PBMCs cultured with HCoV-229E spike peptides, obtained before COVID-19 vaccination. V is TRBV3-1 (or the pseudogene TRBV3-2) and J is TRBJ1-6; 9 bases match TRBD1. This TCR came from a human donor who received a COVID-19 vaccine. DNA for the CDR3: TGTGCCAGCAGCCAAAGGGACAGGGCTTTTTCACCCCTCCACTTT. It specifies CASSQRDRAFSPLHF.